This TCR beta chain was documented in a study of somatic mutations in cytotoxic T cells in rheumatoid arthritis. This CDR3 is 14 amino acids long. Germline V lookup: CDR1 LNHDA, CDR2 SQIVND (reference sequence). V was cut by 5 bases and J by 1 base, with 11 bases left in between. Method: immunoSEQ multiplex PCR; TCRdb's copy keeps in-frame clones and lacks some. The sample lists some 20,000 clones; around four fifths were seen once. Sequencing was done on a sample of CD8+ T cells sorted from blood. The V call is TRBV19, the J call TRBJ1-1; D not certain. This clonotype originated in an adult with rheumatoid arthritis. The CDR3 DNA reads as TGTGCCAGTAGTTGGACGGGAGGGAACACTGAAGCTTTCTTT. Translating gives CASSWTGGNTEAFF.